This paragraph reports one TCR beta chain. Which antigen it targets is not known. This entry is derived from a study of T cell responses to AZD1222 COVID-19 vaccine (dated by TCRdb to the early 2020s). Study-level background: A total of 233 trial participants underwent TCR sequencing, of whom 200 to 220 received two doses of AZD1222 and about 25 received two doses of the MenACWY control vaccine. Enrollment into the trials was organized by age into subgroups of 18-55, 56-69 and 70-plus years, and those subgroups contained roughly 140, 27 and 60 TCR-sequenced participants, respectively. General conclusions and limits of the study: Conclusions about previously exposed vaccinees were limited because only six AZD1222 recipients were SARS-CoV-2 seropositive at baseline. Participants were mostly white British and included more females than males, and it was suggested by the authors that clonal diversity may have been underestimated. Reportedly, close to half of the unique spike-specific TCRs recognized epitopes lying outside the regions that are mutated in the B.1.351 and B.1.1.7 variants. In the small 56-69-year group, the increase in depth fell short of significance, most likely because of low power. After two AZD1222 doses, both the breadth and the depth of spike-specific TCRs were significantly higher than at day 0 and than in MenACWY recipients. No day 14 peak-response samples were available, so repertoires were characterized only after the peak T cell response. Vaccine-associated CD4 TCRs spanned the whole spike protein, with dominant responses in regions 160-218 and 743-854.

V is reduced by 2 bases and J by 8 bases, leaving a spacing of 8 bases between them. From cysteine to phenylalanine, the CDR3 is 12 amino acids long. The DNA shown is the 36-base CDR3, in frame from base 1. CDR1 and CDR2 are read off the germline V gene as SGHRS and YFSETQ. The CDR3 regions of human TCRbeta chains were subjected to immunosequencing. The study's processing was this. Repertoire TCRs were checked for matches against a reference library of SARS-CoV-2-specific TCRs that had been generated using the MIRA antigen-specificity platform. Breadth was defined as the fraction of unique TCRs that were SARS-CoV-2-associated. Depth was defined as the fraction of total T cells that were SARS-CoV-2-associated. Using the MIRA data, each spike-specific TCR was assigned both to the spike region to which the TCR was reactive and to a CD4 or CD8 class. Log10-transformed breadth and depth values were compared by one-way ANOVA with Sidak's multiple comparisons tests. Not all clones reach the TCRdb copy of this immuneACCESS table, which keeps in-frame sequences only. Checked studies attribute under half of the gap to unresolved V genes and leave the rest unexplained. V and J calls and clone size are copied from that table; D and trimming were computed from the DNA. The sample table records around 150,000 clones. The ten biggest clones cover about 2.3% of the sample.

The time point label, read with the paper, signifies: baseline before first vaccination. Vaccinee samples were obtained from the UK trials COV001 and COV002, which included a single-blind randomized controlled phase 2/3 trial of AZD1222 (ChAdOx1 nCoV-19) in healthy adults. Trial participant PBMC samples were collected at day 0 and day 28 after the second dose for TCRbeta chain sequencing. Sequencing input: peripheral blood. The source of this sequence is an adult in good health. The chain links TRBV5-1 with TRBJ2-1; a tentative D call is TRBD2 (6 bases match). For the CDR3, the sequence is CASSLRLDEQFF. The sequence in DNA is TGCGCCAGCAGCTTACGACTAGATGAGCAGTTCTTC.